A selection of T cell receptor beta chains follows, all from one sample in a study of T-cell reconstitution after alpha-beta-depleted transplantation in children. MiXCR, applied by TCRdb to the PCR reads, yields one record per CDR3 protein. The table lists about 200,000 distinct CDR3 sequences, 13% to 15% of them singletons. The sequencing used PBMCs from the stem cell graft donor, collected from the stem cell graft. All receptors derive from a human donor who donated a stem cell graft to a child with acute lymphoblastic leukemia. CDR3s include the opening cysteine and the closing phenylalanine or tryptophan. The order of the fields is V gene, CDR3 protein.

V gene: TRBV7-9
CDR3 protein: CASSPAGTGEGDTQYF

V gene: TRBV5-1
CDR3 protein: CASSLWTGGGEIEQYF

V gene: TRBV20-1
CDR3 protein: CSASRDTSYNEQFF

V gene: TRBV19
CDR3 protein: CASSPRALLLEQYF

V gene: TRBV6-5
CDR3 protein: CASSYLNRGNQPQHF

V gene: TRBV6-1
CDR3 protein: CASSGQTIEGRYGYTF

V gene: TRBV5-1
CDR3 protein: CASSMIAGGSGEEQFF

V gene: TRBV7-2
CDR3 protein: CASSLHDRGPEAFF

V gene: TRBV28
CDR3 protein: CASTTPMNTEAFF

V gene: TRBV12-3/TRBV12-4
CDR3 protein: CASSFSQSTDTQYF

V gene: TRBV30
CDR3 protein: CAWSYRTEGYTF

V gene: TRBV29-1
CDR3 protein: CSVTGTENGKQYF

V gene: TRBV7-2
CDR3 protein: CASSLVRGTSNEQFF

V gene: TRBV20-1
CDR3 protein: CSARRWRENSYEQYF

V gene: TRBV20-1
CDR3 protein: CSAPITGLNSNQPQHF

V gene: TRBV12-3/TRBV12-4
CDR3 protein: CASSLRGTGTTYEQYF

V gene: TRBV6-5
CDR3 protein: CASSARQENTEAFF

V gene: TRBV5-5
CDR3 protein: CASPWLDRDEQFF

V gene: TRBV5-4
CDR3 protein: CASRPWTGPRGQETQYF

V gene: TRBV5-5
CDR3 protein: CASSPLWTSGRMHEQFF

V gene: TRBV18
CDR3 protein: CASRSGRASYNEQFF

V gene: TRBV27
CDR3 protein: CASSPLWGPGANVLTF

V gene: TRBV7-6
CDR3 protein: CASSGFNQETQYF

V gene: TRBV20-1
CDR3 protein: CSARGMQGASSTDTQYF

V gene: TRBV29-1
CDR3 protein: CSVPGGGSNEQYF

V gene: TRBV12-3/TRBV12-4
CDR3 protein: CASSSGSGYTF

V gene: TRBV20-1
CDR3 protein: CSARVPEAGGGYTF

V gene: TRBV9
CDR3 protein: CASSVVGNGDTQYF

V gene: TRBV10-3
CDR3 protein: CAIRIPAAGGSTDTQYF

V gene: TRBV10-1
CDR3 protein: CASSDPGGTIYF

V gene: TRBV27
CDR3 protein: CASSFGPRTRRQFF

V gene: TRBV25-1
CDR3 protein: CASTRATGFLGEAFF

V gene: TRBV7-9
CDR3 protein: CASSRGLAGAVREQFF

V gene: TRBV11-2
CDR3 protein: CASSLGLGGGRLNTEAFF

V gene: TRBV29-1
CDR3 protein: CSVEVVTSLSSYEQYF

V gene: TRBV10-3
CDR3 protein: CAIREGIWTEAFF

V gene: TRBV7-2
CDR3 protein: CASSYREAFF

V gene: TRBV30
CDR3 protein: CAWFSTYLYNEQFF

V gene: TRBV29-1
CDR3 protein: CSVAGDRNQPQHF

V gene: TRBV5-1
CDR3 protein: CASSRDEQYF

V gene: TRBV5-1
CDR3 protein: CAGSLGWTNEKLFF

V gene: TRBV29-1
CDR3 protein: CSADRGRETQYF

V gene: TRBV12-3/TRBV12-4
CDR3 protein: CASTLTSGRARRYYNEQFF

V gene: TRBV5-4
CDR3 protein: CASSPSGTSYEQYF

V gene: TRBV29-1
CDR3 protein: CSVNRGHRENTEAFF

V gene: TRBV5-1
CDR3 protein: CASSLGVGVYSYNEQFF

V gene: TRBV5-1
CDR3 protein: CASSLVAGVAKNIQYF

V gene: TRBV5-5
CDR3 protein: CASSFGGYTSYEQYF

V gene: TRBV6-6
CDR3 protein: CASSSGGNYGYTF

V gene: TRBV5-1
CDR3 protein: CASSLGPLKETQYF

V gene: TRBV5-1
CDR3 protein: CASSLAAGMDTEAFF

V gene: TRBV5-5
CDR3 protein: CASSLKVNEETQYF

V gene: TRBV20-1
CDR3 protein: CSAREFATSGLETQYF